The sequence of this T cell receptor beta chain was determined in a study of chemoradiotherapy in HPV16-positive cancers. Regarding the study as a whole: Candidate HPV-specific clones and E7-related TCR motifs grew in tumor during treatment.

Repeated repertoire sampling spanned the course of chemoradiotherapy. TCRdb's table, derived via immunoSEQ multiplex PCR, lists solely in-frame clones and lacks some. This table has fewer than 16,000 clones, roughly 79% appearing once. Turning to this clone: Its antigen is currently unknown.

This CDR3 is 18 amino acids long. V lost 0 bases and J 1 base, leaving 14 bases between the germline ends. Germline V gene sequence: CDR1 SGHRS, CDR2 YFSETQ. The chain has TRBV5-1 and TRBJ2-6; the D gene could be TRBD1 or TRBD2 (5 bases each). The clonotype comes from a human donor with HPV-associated anogenital cancer. Sample collection was performed from a patient who underwent chemoradiotherapy. Written as DNA, the CDR3 is TGCGCCAGCAGCTTGGCCACGGGGCGCATATCTGGGGCCAACGTCCTGACTTTC. Translation: CASSLATGRISGANVLTF.